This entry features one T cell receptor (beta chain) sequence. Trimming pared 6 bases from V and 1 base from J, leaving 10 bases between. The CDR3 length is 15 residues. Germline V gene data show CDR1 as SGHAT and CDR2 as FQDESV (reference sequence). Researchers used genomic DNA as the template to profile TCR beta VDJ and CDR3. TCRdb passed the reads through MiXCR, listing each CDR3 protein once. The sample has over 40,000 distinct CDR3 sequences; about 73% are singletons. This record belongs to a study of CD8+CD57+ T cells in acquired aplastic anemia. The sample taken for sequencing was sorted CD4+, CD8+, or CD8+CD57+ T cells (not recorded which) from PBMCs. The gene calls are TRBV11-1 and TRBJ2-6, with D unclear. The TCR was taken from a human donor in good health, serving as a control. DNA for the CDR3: TGTGCCAGCAGTCCGCATGGGTCTGGGGCCAACGTCCTGACTTTC. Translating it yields CASSPHGSGANVLTF.